The clone carrying this T cell receptor (beta chain) was counted a few times. The entry originates in a study of T-cell memory formation after mild COVID-19. TCRalpha and TCRbeta libraries used 5'RACE with constant-segment primers and UMIs. One entry per CDR3 protein results from TCRdb running MiXCR on the 5' RACE reads. The data show over 150,000 distinct CDR3 sequences, 20% to 25% seen once. Germline V gives CDR1 DFQATT, CDR2 SNEGSKA (reference sequence). The CDR3 runs 12 residues. The V gene lost 8 bases and the J gene lost 2 bases, with 13 bases spanning the gap. The clonotype originates from an adult woman who had mild COVID-19 (a few samples of this study predate the infection). Cell type and time point are not known. Sample: PBMCs or a T cell subset sorted from them (not recorded which). The chain recombines TRBV20-1 with TRBJ2-7; D possibly corresponds to TRBD2 (6 bases). CDR3 DNA sequence: TGCAGTTATCGGGGGACGGCCTACGAGCAGTACTTC. It specifies CSYRGTAYEQYF.